The following is a TCR beta chain sequence with its context. The sample comes from a study of blood T cell repertoires in COVID-19. Sequencing was performed with immunoSEQ multiplex PCR; in TCRdb, only in-frame clones are kept and a portion is missing. This sample has some 140,000 clones; approximately 79% occur once, and the top ten carry 2% to 2.5%. The CDR3 runs to 18 residues. In germline, CDR1 is LNHDA, CDR2 SQIVND (reference sequence). Germline trimming cut 2 bases from V and 6 bases from J; bases unmatched to any gene: 7. The sequenced material came from PBMCs or T cells enriched from blood (not recorded which). The chain recombines TRBV19 with TRBJ2-1; 16 nucleotides match TRBD2. The sequence came from a man in his forties or fifties with acute COVID-19. The CDR3 coding sequence is TGTGCCAGTAGTATAAGGGGACTAGCGGGAGGGCCCCGCAATGAGCAGTTCTTC. Translated, it gives CASSIRGLAGGPRNEQFF.